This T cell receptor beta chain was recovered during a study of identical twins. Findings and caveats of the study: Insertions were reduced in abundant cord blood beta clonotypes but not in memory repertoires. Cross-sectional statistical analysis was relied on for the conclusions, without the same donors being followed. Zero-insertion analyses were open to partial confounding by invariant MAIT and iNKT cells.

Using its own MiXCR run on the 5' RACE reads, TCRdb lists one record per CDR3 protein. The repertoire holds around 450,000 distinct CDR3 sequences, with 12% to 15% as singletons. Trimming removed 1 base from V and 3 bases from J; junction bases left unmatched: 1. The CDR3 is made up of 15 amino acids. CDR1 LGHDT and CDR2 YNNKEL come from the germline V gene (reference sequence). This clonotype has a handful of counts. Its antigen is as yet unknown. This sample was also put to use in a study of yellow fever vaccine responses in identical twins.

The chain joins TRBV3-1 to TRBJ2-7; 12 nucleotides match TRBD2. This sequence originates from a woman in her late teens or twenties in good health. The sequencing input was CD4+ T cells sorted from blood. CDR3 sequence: CASSQATSGSYEQYF. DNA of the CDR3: TGTGCCAGCAGCCAAGCGACTAGCGGGAGCTACGAGCAGTACTTC.